The clone carrying this TCR beta chain has at least ten counts. Its specificity is unknown. TCR beta CDR3 region amplification was performed from RNA transcripts. An initial round of RT-PCR targeting the TCR CDR3 relied on the HTBI primer set. TCRdb re-called the multiplex PCR reads through MiXCR, storing one row per CDR3 protein. The sample includes 250,000 to 300,000 distinct CDR3 sequences, about 13% of them seen just once. This sample is part of a study of T cells in Graves' hyperthyroidism and ophthalmopathy. The germline CDR1 and CDR2 sequences are MNHEY and SVGAGI. The CDR3 spans 18 residues. The V segment lost 0 bases and the J segment 4 bases; nucleotides outside the gene matches: 10. Findings and limits, study-wide: Blood shared most expanded thyroid clonotypes above 0.001.

This TCR derives from a woman in her forties with Graves' hyperthyroidism. The V and J genes are TRBV6-5 and TRBJ1-3; TRBD1 aligns across 9 bases. The sequencing input was blood. The CDR3 loop is CASSYSPGTGNSGNTIYF. In DNA, the CDR3 is TGTGCCAGCAGTTACTCTCCCGGGACAGGGAACTCAGGAAACACCATATATTTT.